This T cell receptor (beta chain) derives from a study of cytomegalovirus exposure and HLA in healthy donors. The primer mix had 60 Vbeta and 13 Jbeta primers. Assay: immunoSEQ multiplex PCR; the TCRdb copy retains only in-frame clones and omits some. The sample has about 100,000 clones, around 84% seen once; the top ten hold more than 0.95%. On this clone: Its antigen is currently unknown.

The CDR3 has 14 residues. Germline V CDR1 and CDR2: GTSNPN, SVGIG (reference sequence). V dropped 3 bases and J dropped 8 bases, with 14 bases sitting between them. The study, taken as a whole, reports: Data from an earlier analysis indicated that most TCR beta V segments were productive either about 90% or about 30% of the time.

This receptor was obtained from a woman aged 18-29 years in good health and CMV-seronegative. V usage is TRBV30 and J usage is TRBJ1-6, with a possible D match to TRBD1 (5 bases). The sample consisted of PBMCs. The CDR3 DNA is TGTGCCTGGAGCTTGTTGGGGGACTATTCACCCCTCCACTTT. Its translation is CAWSLLGDYSPLHF.